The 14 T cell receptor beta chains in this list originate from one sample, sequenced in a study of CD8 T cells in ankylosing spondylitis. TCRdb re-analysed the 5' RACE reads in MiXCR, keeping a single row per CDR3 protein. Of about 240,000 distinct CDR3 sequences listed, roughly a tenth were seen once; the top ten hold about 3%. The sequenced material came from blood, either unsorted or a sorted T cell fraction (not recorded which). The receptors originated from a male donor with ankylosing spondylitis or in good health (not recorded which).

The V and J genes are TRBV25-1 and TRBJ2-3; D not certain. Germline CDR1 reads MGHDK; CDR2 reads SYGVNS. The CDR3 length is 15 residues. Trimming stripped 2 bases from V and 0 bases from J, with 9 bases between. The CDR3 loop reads CASSEQSHSTDTQYF. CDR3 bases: TGTGCCAGCAGTGAACAGTCACATAGCACAGATACGCAGTATTTT.

CDR3 region: CAWSVLGGSTDTQYF. The CDR3, as DNA: TGTGCCTGGAGTGTACTTGGTGGTAGCACAGATACGCAGTATTTT. The V gene is TRBV30, the J gene TRBJ2-3, with D unresolved. In germline, CDR1 is GTSNPN, CDR2 SVGIG (reference sequence). V lost 0 bases and J 0 bases, leaving 10 bases between the germline ends. This CDR3 spans 15 amino acids.

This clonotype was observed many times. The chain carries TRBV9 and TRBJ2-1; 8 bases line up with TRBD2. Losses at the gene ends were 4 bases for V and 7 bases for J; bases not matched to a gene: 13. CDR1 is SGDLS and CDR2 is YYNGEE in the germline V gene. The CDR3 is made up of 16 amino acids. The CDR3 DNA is TGTGCCAGCAGCCCCCCTAGGGCTAGCGGGTCTAATGAGCAGTTCTTC. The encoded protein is CASSPPRASGSNEQFF.

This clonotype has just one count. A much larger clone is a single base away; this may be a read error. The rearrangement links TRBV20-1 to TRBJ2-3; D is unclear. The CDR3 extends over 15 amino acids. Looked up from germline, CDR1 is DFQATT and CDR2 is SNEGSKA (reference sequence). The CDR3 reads CSARDPGPGADAQYF. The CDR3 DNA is TGCAGTGCTAGAGATCCTGGCCCCGGCGCAGATGCGCAGTATTTT.

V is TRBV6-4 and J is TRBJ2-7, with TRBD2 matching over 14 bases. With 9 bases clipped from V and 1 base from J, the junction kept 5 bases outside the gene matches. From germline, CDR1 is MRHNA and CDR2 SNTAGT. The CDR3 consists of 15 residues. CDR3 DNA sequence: TGTGCCAGGGGACTAGCGGGAGAGCGGTCCTACGAGCAGTACTTC. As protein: CARGLAGERSYEQYF.

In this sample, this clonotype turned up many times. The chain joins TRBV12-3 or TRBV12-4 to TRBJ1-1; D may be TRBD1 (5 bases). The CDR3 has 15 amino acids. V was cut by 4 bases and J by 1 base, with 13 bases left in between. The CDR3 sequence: CASSSPAGKNTEAFF. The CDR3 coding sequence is TGTGCCAGCAGTTCCCCAGCAGGGAAGAACACTGAAGCTTTCTTT.

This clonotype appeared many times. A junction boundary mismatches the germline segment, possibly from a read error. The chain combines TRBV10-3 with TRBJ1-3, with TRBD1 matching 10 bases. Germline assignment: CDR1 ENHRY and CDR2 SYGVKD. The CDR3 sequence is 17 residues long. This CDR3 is CASSESKGQGTGNTIYF. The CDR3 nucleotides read TGTGCCAGCAGTGAGTCCAAGGGACAGGGGACTGGAAACACCATATATTTT.

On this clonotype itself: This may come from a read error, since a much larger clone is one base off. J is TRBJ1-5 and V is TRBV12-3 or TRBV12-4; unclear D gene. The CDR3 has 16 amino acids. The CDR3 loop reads CVSSLGYPGSNQPQHF. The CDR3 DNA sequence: TGTGTCAGCAGTCTCGGGTATCCTGGAAGCAATCAGCCCCAGCATTTT.

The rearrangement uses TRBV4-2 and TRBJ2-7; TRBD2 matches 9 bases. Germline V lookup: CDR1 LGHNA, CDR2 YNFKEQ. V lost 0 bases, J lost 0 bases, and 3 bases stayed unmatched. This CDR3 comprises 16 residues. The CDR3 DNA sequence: TGTGCCAGCAGCCAAGAGGCTAGCGGGGCCTCCTACGAGCAGTACTTC. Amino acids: CASSQEASGASYEQYF.

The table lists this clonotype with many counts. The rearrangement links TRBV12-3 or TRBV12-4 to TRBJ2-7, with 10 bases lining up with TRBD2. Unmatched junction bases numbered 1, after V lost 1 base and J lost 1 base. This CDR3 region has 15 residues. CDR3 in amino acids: CASSLGTSGSYEQYF. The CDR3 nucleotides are TGTGCCAGCAGTTTAGGGACTAGCGGATCCTACGAGCAGTACTTC.

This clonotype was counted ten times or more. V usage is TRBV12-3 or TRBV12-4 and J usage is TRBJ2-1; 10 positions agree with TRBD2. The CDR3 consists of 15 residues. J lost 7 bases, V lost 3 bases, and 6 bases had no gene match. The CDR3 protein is CASSLGAGGLNEQFF. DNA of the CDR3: TGTGCCAGCAGTTTGGGAGCGGGAGGGTTAAATGAGCAGTTCTTC.

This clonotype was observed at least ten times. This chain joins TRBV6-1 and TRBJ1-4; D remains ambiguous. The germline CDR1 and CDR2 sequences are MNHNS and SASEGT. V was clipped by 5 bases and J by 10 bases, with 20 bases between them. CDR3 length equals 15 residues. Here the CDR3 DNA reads TGTGCCAGCAGTCAACTAGTGAGCCGGGGTGGAAAACTGTTTTTT. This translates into CASSQLVSRGGKLFF.

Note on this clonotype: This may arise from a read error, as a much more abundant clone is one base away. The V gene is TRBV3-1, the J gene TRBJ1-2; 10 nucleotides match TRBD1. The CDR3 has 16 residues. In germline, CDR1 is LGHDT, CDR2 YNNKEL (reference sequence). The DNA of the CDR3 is TGTGCCAGCAGCCAAGATCTGGCGACAGGGGGCTATGACTACACCTTC. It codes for CASSQDLATGGYDYTF. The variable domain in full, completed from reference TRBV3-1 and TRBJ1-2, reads DTAVSQTPKYLVTQMGNDKSIKCEQNLGHDTMYWYKQDSKKFLKIMFSYNNKELIINETVPNRFSPKSPDKAHLNLHINSLELGDSAVYFCASSQDLATGGYDYTFGSGTRLTVV.

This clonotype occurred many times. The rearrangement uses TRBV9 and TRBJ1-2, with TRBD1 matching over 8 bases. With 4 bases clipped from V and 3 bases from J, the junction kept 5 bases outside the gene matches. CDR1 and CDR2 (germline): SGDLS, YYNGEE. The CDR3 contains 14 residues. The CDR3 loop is CASSPDRDHYGYTF. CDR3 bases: TGTGCCAGCAGCCCGGACAGGGATCACTATGGCTACACCTTC.